This T cell receptor (beta chain) was found in a study of T cells in Graves' hyperthyroidism and ophthalmopathy. Overall study findings and caveats: Using 13 V-J features, a model discriminated ophthalmopathy from stable hyperthyroidism.

The TCR beta CDR3 regions underwent amplification using RNA transcripts as the source. RT-PCR in the first round (using the HTBI primer set) targeted the TCR CDR3. One entry per CDR3 protein results from TCRdb running MiXCR on the multiplex PCR reads. Among fewer than 800,000 distinct CDR3 sequences listed, over 15% were seen once. Germline V gene sequence: CDR1 SQVTM, CDR2 ANQGSEA. The V and J ends lost 0 bases and 5 bases, in that order; junction bases with no gene match: 10. The CDR3 runs to 16 residues. As regards this clonotype: Its antigen remains unknown.

The gene calls are TRBV29-1 and TRBJ2-3; 8 nucleotides match TRBD2. The sequence was obtained from a man in his late teens or twenties with Graves' hyperthyroidism. The specimen was blood. CDR3 DNA sequence: TGCAGCGTTGAAGATCGGGCACGGGAGGGACGAGATACGCAGTATTTT. It yields the protein CSVEDRAREGRDTQYF.